The 8 T cell receptor beta chains below were found in one sample sequenced in a study of cytomegalovirus exposure and HLA in healthy donors. 13 Jbeta primers and 60 Vbeta primers were used for the PCR. The assay was immunoSEQ multiplex PCR, and TCRdb's table has in-frame clones only and misses some. The sample consists of about 73,000 clones, 60% to 75% of them appearing once. Source material: PBMCs. All receptors come from a man between 65 and 85 years old in good health and CMV-seronegative.

The J gene is TRBJ2-7, the V gene TRBV7-9; the match to TRBD2 covers 7 bases. Germline CDR1 SEHNR, CDR2 FQNEAQ (reference sequence). This CDR3 is 13 amino acids long. Unmatched junction bases numbered 7, after V lost 6 bases and J lost 5 bases. The CDR3 loop reads CASRGQAGDEQYF. The DNA for the CDR3 is TGTGCCAGCAGAGGGCAGGCGGGGGACGAGCAGTACTTC.

This clone was recorded once. The rearrangement links TRBV11-2 to TRBJ1-2, with D possibly being TRBD1 (6 bases). The length of the CDR3 is 14 residues. V was trimmed by 1 base and J by 6 bases, leaving 12 bases between them. From germline, CDR1 is SGHAT and CDR2 FQNNGV. The CDR3 sequence is CASSLVQGLDGYTF. CDR3 sequence (DNA): TGTGCCAGCAGCTTAGTTCAGGGGCTGGATGGCTACACCTTC.

The chain combines TRBV7-9 with TRBJ1-1; 10 bases match TRBD1. J gave up 4 bases and V 5 bases, and 4 bases lay outside the gene matches. This CDR3 has 14 residues. Germline assignment: CDR1 SEHNR and CDR2 FQNEAQ (reference sequence). The CDR3 bases are TGTGCCAGCAGCCGATGGACAGGGGGCACTGAAGCTTTCTTT. Protein product: CASSRWTGGTEAFF. Supplemented by reference TRBV7-9 and TRBJ1-1, the full variable domain reads DTGVSQNPRHKITKRGQNVTFRCDPISEHNRLYWYRQTLGQGPEFLTYFQNEAQLEKSRLLSDRFSAERPKGSFSTLEIQRTEQGDSAMYLCASSRWTGGTEAFFGQGTRLTVV.

In regard to this clone: It is likely a read error, because the conserved phenylalanine at the end of the CDR3 is missing. The chain employs TRBV7-9 and TRBJ1-1, with D maybe TRBD1 (6 bases). The length of the CDR3 is 15 residues. Germline V lookup: CDR1 SEHNR, CDR2 FQNEAQ (reference sequence). Trimming took off 5 bases at V and 7 bases at J, with 20 bases between the two ends. In nucleotides, the CDR3 is TGTGCCAGCAGCCTCACCTTTTCCCGGACAGTTGAAGCTTTCTCT. This translates into CASSLTFSRTVEAFS.

This clone turned up a few times. This chain uses TRBV6-6 with TRBJ2-3; D is uncertain. This CDR3 has 15 amino acids. V was pared by 2 bases and J by 3 bases, with 12 bases between. Germline CDR1 reads MNHNY; CDR2 reads SVGAGI (reference sequence). As DNA, the CDR3 is TGTGCCAGCAGTTACGACTCCCCCCAGACAGATACGCAGTATTTT. It specifies CASSYDSPQTDTQYF.

This chain uses TRBV29-1 with TRBJ1-1; D possibly corresponds to TRBD1 (5 bases). The CDR3 runs 13 residues. CDR1 is SQVTM, CDR2 ANQGSEA, per germline. The V end was cut by 7 bases, the J end by 1 base, with 13 bases between. Written as DNA, the CDR3 is TGCAGCGGCGGGACGGAAAGGAACACTGAAGCTTTCTTT. Translation: CSGGTERNTEAFF.

Written as DNA, the CDR3 is TGTGCCAGCAGCCCCGGCGGAAACAATCAGCCCCAGCATTTT. It specifies CASSPGGNNQPQHF. This chain connects TRBV28 to TRBJ1-5; no definite D call. Between the trimmed V and J ends, which lost 6 bases and 3 bases, there was a span of 12 bases. The CDR3 runs to 14 residues. Germline CDR1 and CDR2: MDHEN and SYDVKM.

This clone was observed a handful of times. In DNA, the CDR3 is TGTGCCAGCAGCTACCAAGGGGCAACTAATGAAAAACTGTTTTTT. It is translated as CASSYQGATNEKLFF. The chain couples TRBV5-4 to TRBJ1-4, with TRBD1 as a possible D gene (5 bases). Germline V gene sequence: CDR1 SGHNT, CDR2 YYREEE (reference sequence). CDR3 length: 15 residues. The ends were cut back, 3 bases at V and 0 bases at J, with 9 bases in the middle.